Given below is one T cell receptor beta chain in context. At least ten counts were recorded for this clonotype. Its antigen is not yet known. Base qualities are not at hand, and no much larger clone is one base apart. For this chain, trimming is 2 bases at the V end and 5 bases at the J end, and the number of junction bases without a gene match is 10. Taken from cysteine to phenylalanine, the CDR3 has 17 residues. Just CDR3 DNA is preserved here, 51 bases in frame from base 1. The germline V gene (reference sequence) supplies CDR1 SEHNR and CDR2 FQNEAQ. Instrument on record: Illumina NovaSeq 6000. TCRalpha and TCRbeta cDNA libraries were constructed by 5'RACE with constant-segment primers, with sample barcodes and unique molecular identifiers being introduced. RNA was extracted from every sample with Trizol reagent. The libraries were amplified in two PCR steps, and the second step added a second sample barcode and Illumina TruSeq adapters. Sequencing of libraries was performed on an Illumina NovaSeq with 2 x 150 bp paired-end reads. The paper's data handling went like this. Reads were demultiplexed and collapsed into UMI-guided consensus sequences with migec v1.2.7. With mixcr v2.1.11, UMI consensuses were aligned to TRA and TRB V and J templates and assembled into clonotypes. Clonotypes were classified as expanded or contracted when called significant by both edgeR and NoisET, with noise models trained on biological replicates. edgeR calls used a false discovery rate-adjusted p below 0.01 and a log2 fold-change threshold of 1. As an exploratory analysis of dynamics, PCA with hierarchical clustering was applied to max-normalized trajectories of the 1000 most abundant clonotypes. Each responding clone was given a CD4 or CD8 phenotype based on the CD4+ and CD8+ repertoires, which had been sequenced separately. TCRdb redid the processing of the public reads, applying fastp at Q25 and MiXCR, and retained in-frame beta chains. One record per CDR3 amino acid sequence lists the most common genes and DNA. The V and J calls come from TCRdb's annotation, not from the publication. Present in this sample are some 250,000 distinct CDR3 sequences, around 10% of which were seen just once. The biggest ten clones account for around a fifth of the sample.

The sample is drawn from a study of T-cell memory formation after mild COVID-19 (dated by TCRdb to the early 2020s). Study-wide context: Most TCR sequence clusters were specific to one of the two donors. In a couple of donors, T-cell clones that expanded and contracted after mild COVID-19 were tracked by sequencing TCRalpha and TCRbeta repertoires over time. The cohort comprised two young, previously healthy adult volunteers, one female and one male.

The research as a whole found: Only two mild cases were covered in the study, and larger cohorts including severe cases with pre-infection samples were considered necessary. The second-wave clones that peaked on day 37 were not confirmed to be SARS-CoV-2 specific. Contracting CD4+ clones appeared mostly in the CM and EM memory subsets, whereas CD8+ clones were enriched in EMRA. Some responding clones were found in pre-infection memory, which suggests that pre-existing cross-reactive memory T cells took part in the SARS-CoV-2 response. Clones that contracted from day 15 to 85 showed balanced CD4/CD8 phenotypes, whereas a second wave of clones that expanded from day 15 to 37 leaned towards CD4+.

Ficoll-Paque density gradient centrifugation was the method used to isolate PBMCs. Specimen: PBMCs or a T cell subset sorted from them (not recorded which). The V and J segments used are TRBV7-9 and TRBJ2-1, with 9 junctional bases fitting TRBD1. The receptor's source is a man between 18 and 29 years old who had mild COVID-19 (a few samples of this study predate the infection). The sample titles of this study are shuffled in the database, so cell type and time point are left out; the donor was told from shared clones. In nucleotides, the sequence is TGTGCCAGCAGCTTATTAGCCGGGACAGGGTACCACAATGAGCAGTTCTTC. It specifies CASSLLAGTGYHNEQFF.